A single sample gave rise to the 27 T cell receptor beta chains below, sequenced in a study of T cell responses to AZD1222 COVID-19 vaccine. Clones were sequenced by immunoSEQ multiplex PCR, and TCRdb holds only the in-frame ones, with some missing. The repertoire consists of about 180,000 clones, with about 90% occurring once and the leading ten covering 3.5% to 4.5%. The sequencing here drew on peripheral blood, taken 28 days after the second dose of the MenACWY control vaccine. These receptors were collected from an adult who received the MenACWY meningococcal vaccine as a control.

V is TRBV28 and J is TRBJ1-3; maybe TRBD1 (5 bases). This CDR3 is built from 16 residues. Germline CDR1 and CDR2: MDHEN and SYDVKM. The germline V and J ends were trimmed by 5 bases and 4 bases, with 18 bases remaining between them. CDR3 in amino acids: CASSLGGGHGGNTIYF. CDR3 nucleotide sequence: TGTGCCAGCAGTCTGGGGGGGGGTCATGGAGGAAACACCATATATTTT.

CDR3 amino acids: CASSESRGDSHTQYF. The CDR3 nucleotides read TGCGCCAGCAGTGAGTCGAGGGGGGACTCTCATACGCAGTATTTT. The V and J genes are TRBV10-1 and TRBJ2-3, with D possibly being TRBD1 or TRBD2 (6 bases each). V was trimmed by 0 bases and J by 7 bases, leaving 14 bases between them. The CDR3 runs 15 residues. CDR1 is WNHNN, CDR2 SYGVQD, per germline (reference sequence).

Here the CDR3 DNA reads TGTGCCAGCAGACTCGGACAGGGTATAGGCTACACCTTC. As protein: CASRLGQGIGYTF. This rearrangement joins TRBV6-5 to TRBJ1-2, with TRBD1 matching over 8 bases. This CDR3 is built from 13 residues. CDR1 and CDR2 from the germline V gene are MNHEY and SVGAGI. The V segment lost 6 bases and the J segment 8 bases; nucleotides outside the gene matches: 8.

In its sample, this clone was seen once. V and J are TRBV6-4 and TRBJ1-2, with D possibly being TRBD1 (5 bases). The V end was cut by 10 bases, the J end by 8 bases, with 14 bases between. Germline V CDR1 and CDR2: MRHNA, SNTAGT. The CDR3 is 11 residues long. The CDR3 reads CAILDRKGYTF. In DNA form, the CDR3 reads TGTGCCATCTTAGACAGAAAGGGCTACACCTTC.

Details on this clone: At the DNA level, this CDR3 is encoded by other sequences in the same sample as well. The V gene is TRBV29-1, the J gene TRBJ2-5; D is possibly TRBD2 (6 bases). V was pared by 1 base and J by 5 bases, with 8 bases between. CDR3 length: 12 amino acids. Germline CDR1 and CDR2: SQVTM and ANQGSEA. In DNA, the CDR3 is TGCAGCGTTGAAGCCAGCGGGGAGACCCAGTACTTC. Translating it yields CSVEASGETQYF.

A single count supports this clone. The genes are TRBV5-1 and TRBJ2-7, with 11 positions matching TRBD1. The V gene's germline CDR1 is SGHRS and CDR2 YFSETQ. This CDR3 spans 16 amino acids. J lost 3 bases, V lost 4 bases, and 9 bases had no gene match. The CDR3: CASSLTWTGGVYEQYF. The CDR3 nucleotides read TGCGCCAGCAGCCTCACCTGGACAGGGGGCGTCTACGAGCAGTACTTC.

This clone occurred once. The V and J genes are TRBV12-3 or TRBV12-4 and TRBJ1-2; no reliable D call. Trimming stripped 3 bases from V and 4 bases from J, with 6 bases between. The length of the CDR3 is 12 residues. CDR3 region: CASSLRIYGYTF. In DNA, the CDR3 is TGTGCCAGCAGTTTGCGTATCTATGGCTACACCTTC.

The CDR3 coding sequence is TGTGCCAGTAGTATAAGGGGGCTTGGCTATGGCTACACCTTC. Protein sequence: CASSIRGLGYGYTF. This chain joins TRBV19 and TRBJ1-2; 7 nucleotides line up with TRBD1. The germline V gene has CDR1 LNHDA and CDR2 SQIVND (reference sequence). Trimming at V came to 2 bases and at J to 4 bases, leaving 4 bases not matched to a gene. The CDR3 runs to 14 residues.

The chain links TRBV6-5 to TRBJ1-2, with D possibly TRBD1 on 5 matching bases. The ends were cut back, 4 bases at V and 8 bases at J, with 14 bases in the middle. The germline V gene has CDR1 MNHEY and CDR2 SVGAGI. This CDR3 is built from 13 residues. This chain's CDR3 is CASSLQEAVGYTF. The CDR3 region has the DNA TGTGCCAGCAGTTTACAGGAGGCGGTCGGCTACACCTTC.

The rearrangement links TRBV28 to TRBJ1-5, with no clear D. The germline CDR1 and CDR2 sequences are MDHEN and SYDVKM. This CDR3 spans 12 amino acids. Trimming pared 8 bases from V and 4 bases from J, leaving 9 bases between. CDR3 nucleotides: TGTGCCAGCGACGATCGGAATCAGCCCCAGCATTTT. Translating it yields CASDDRNQPQHF.

The CDR3 spells CASSLDSSGFDTQYF. The DNA for the CDR3 is TGTGCCAGCAGCTTGGACTCTTCGGGTTTTGATACGCAGTATTTT. The chain combines TRBV5-5 with TRBJ2-3; the D is unclear. Germline V gives CDR1 SGHKS, CDR2 YYEKEE (reference sequence). CDR3 length: 15 residues. With 0 bases removed from V and 6 bases from J, the gap between germline ends came to 14 bases.

This sequence joins TRBV11-3 and TRBJ2-7; perhaps TRBD1 as D (6 bases). V lost 5 bases and J lost 2, with 13 bases in between. Germline V lookup: CDR1 SGHNT, CDR2 YENEEA. The CDR3 length is 14 residues. CDR3 sequence: CASSEKQGPYEQYF. Here the CDR3 DNA reads TGTGCCAGCAGCGAAAAACAGGGACCCTACGAGCAGTACTTC.

This chain connects TRBV7-3 to TRBJ2-1; D remains unclear. CDR1 and CDR2 (germline): SGHTA, FQGTGA. This CDR3 has 15 residues. The V gene lost 5 bases and the J gene lost 0 bases, with 11 bases spanning the gap. The CDR3 is CASSHLSSSYNEQFF. The CDR3 DNA sequence: TGTGCCAGCAGCCACCTCTCGAGCTCCTACAATGAGCAGTTCTTC.

This clone was seen just once. V and J are TRBV9 and TRBJ2-7, with no clear D. V lost 2 bases and J 1 base, leaving 7 bases between the germline ends. The CDR3 has 13 amino acids. The germline gives CDR1 SGDLS, CDR2 YYNGEE. The CDR3 is CASSVQNSYEQYF. CDR3 nucleotide sequence: TGTGCCAGCAGCGTCCAGAATTCCTACGAGCAGTACTTC.

The gene calls are TRBV5-4 and TRBJ1-3; D unclear. V lost 0 bases, J lost 1 base, and 2 bases lay in between. Germline lookup yields CDR1 SGHNT and CDR2 YYREEE (reference sequence). The CDR3 loop spans 13 amino acids. This CDR3 reads CASSLESGNTIYF. CDR3 nucleotides: TGTGCCAGCAGCTTGGAGTCTGGAAACACCATATATTTT. Complete variable domain (other parts from reference TRBV5-4 and TRBJ1-3): ETGVTQSPTHLIKTRGQQVTLRCSSQSGHNTVSWYQQALGQGPQFIFQYYREEENGRGNFPPRFSGLQFPNYSSELNVNALELDDSALYLCASSLESGNTIYFGEGSWLTVV.

This chain joins TRBV5-8 and TRBJ1-6; TRBD1 matches at 7 bases. The CDR3 has 14 residues. CDR1 is SGHTS, CDR2 YDEGEE, per germline. The junction had 6 bases not matched to a gene; V was cut back by 4 bases and J by 8 bases. DNA of the CDR3: TGTGCCAGCAGCGATGGACAGGCTGATTCACCCCTCCACTTT. Its translation is CASSDGQADSPLHF.

The gene calls are TRBV24-1 and TRBJ2-2; the D is unclear. The CDR3 covers 13 residues. V was shortened by 5 bases and J by 2 bases, with 5 bases between the two germline ends. Germline loops: CDR1 KGHDR, CDR2 SFDVKD. The chain's CDR3 is CATSALNTGELFF. DNA for the CDR3: TGTGCCACCAGTGCACTCAACACCGGGGAGCTGTTTTTT.

The chain employs TRBV30 and TRBJ1-1; TRBD1 is a possible D gene (5 bases). The germline V gene has CDR1 GTSNPN and CDR2 SVGIG (reference sequence). The ends were cut back, 4 bases at V and 1 base at J, with 10 bases in the middle. This CDR3 has 13 residues. The DNA for the CDR3 is TGTGCCTGGACTATGACAGCGAACACTGAAGCTTTCTTT. Translating it yields CAWTMTANTEAFF.

The chain employs TRBV25-1 and TRBJ2-7; D uncertain. The CDR3 covers 14 residues. Between the trimmed V and J ends, which lost 9 bases and 2 bases, there was a span of 17 bases. Germline values: CDR1 MGHDK, CDR2 SYGVNS. The CDR3 protein is CASLAGYFPYEQYF. The DNA of the CDR3 is TGTGCCAGTTTAGCCGGTTATTTCCCCTACGAGCAGTACTTC.

J is TRBJ2-7 and V is TRBV30; possibly TRBD2 for D (5 bases). The CDR3 is made up of 12 amino acids. Germline CDR1 GTSNPN, CDR2 SVGIG (reference sequence). The CDR3 spells CALSSSRYEQYF. For the CDR3, the DNA is TGTGCTCTTAGCTCTAGCAGGTACGAGCAGTACTTC. Based on the CDR3 plus reference TRBV30 and TRBJ2-7, the full variable domain is SQTIHQWPATLVQPVGSPLSLECTVEGTSNPNLYWYRQAAGRGLQLLFYSVGIGQISSEVPQNLSASRPQDRQFILSSKKLLLSDSGFYLCALSSSRYEQYFGPGTRLTVT.

This chain links TRBV5-1 with TRBJ2-7; TRBD2 aligns across 11 bases. Germline assignment: CDR1 SGHRS and CDR2 YFSETQ. Losses at the gene ends were 4 bases for V and 6 bases for J; bases not matched to a gene: 9. The length of the CDR3 is 15 residues. This CDR3 is CASSPTYSGRAEQYF. For the CDR3, the DNA is TGCGCCAGCAGCCCCACCTATAGCGGGAGGGCCGAGCAGTACTTC.

The table lists this clone with a few counts. The chain has TRBV7-9 and TRBJ1-5, with D hard to call. The CDR3 has 16 amino acids. V lost 0 bases and J lost 0, with 9 bases in between. In germline, CDR1 is SEHNR, CDR2 FQNEAQ (reference sequence). CDR3 residues: CASSLARGYSNQPQHF. The CDR3 region has the DNA TGTGCCAGCAGCTTAGCGAGAGGGTATAGCAATCAGCCCCAGCATTTT.

This clone was seen only once. The rearrangement uses TRBV5-1 and TRBJ1-5; TRBD1 matches 7 bases. CDR1 is SGHRS and CDR2 is YFSETQ in the germline V gene. The CDR3 is 15 amino acids. V gave up 5 bases and J gave up 5 bases; unmatched junction bases: 10. The DNA for the CDR3 is TGCGCCAGCAGAAAAACAGGGGAATTGGATCAGCCCCAGCATTTT. It yields the protein CASRKTGELDQPQHF.

The chain combines TRBV7-2 with TRBJ2-1; D ambiguous. V dropped 1 base and J dropped 6 bases, with 13 bases sitting between them. The CDR3 is 15 residues long. Looked up from germline, CDR1 is SGHTA and CDR2 is FQGNSA. The CDR3 loop reads CASSLGVQWTNEQFF. CDR3 bases: TGTGCCAGCAGCTTAGGTGTTCAGTGGACCAATGAGCAGTTCTTC.

This clone is a singleton in its sample. J is TRBJ2-7 and V is TRBV3-1 (or the pseudogene TRBV3-2), with 13 bases identical to TRBD2. Looked up from germline, CDR1 is LGHDT and CDR2 is YNNKEL (reference sequence). V shed 3 bases, J shed 6 bases, and the junction held 11 bases outside the gene matches. The CDR3 has 17 amino acids. CDR3 region: CASSQIRGLAGVSEQYF. DNA of the CDR3: TGTGCCAGCAGCCAGATTAGAGGACTAGCGGGAGTCTCCGAGCAGTACTTC.

The chain employs TRBV24-1 and TRBJ2-1; 9 nucleotides agree with TRBD1. Germline assignment: CDR1 KGHDR and CDR2 SFDVKD. This CDR3 spans 15 amino acids. Trimming removed 4 bases from V and 2 bases from J; junction bases left unmatched: 2. This CDR3 is CATSEGTGTYNEQFF. The CDR3 DNA sequence: TGTGCCACCAGTGAAGGGACAGGGACCTACAATGAGCAGTTCTTC.

The gene calls are TRBV4-2 and TRBJ1-5; D not resolved. CDR1 is LGHNA and CDR2 is YNFKEQ in the germline V gene. V lost 3 bases and J lost 6, with 15 bases in between. This CDR3 is built from 15 residues. The CDR3 DNA follows: TGTGCCAGCAGCCAGGTCGGAGGGCGCGGTCAGCCCCAGCATTTT. Translating gives CASSQVGGRGQPQHF.